Listed below are T cell receptor beta chains from one sample, sequenced in a study of shared clonotypes between healthy human individuals. Method: immunoSEQ multiplex PCR; TCRdb's copy keeps in-frame clones and lacks some. The sample records roughly 700,000 clones, less than 85% being singletons. The material sequenced was memory CD4+ T cells sorted from blood. All receptors derive from a woman in her twenties or thirties in good health. CDR3s include the opening cysteine and the closing phenylalanine or tryptophan. A D gene is named only where the DNA matches it firmly. The size of a clone is reported for some rows only, either as once, few or many, or as a class for expanded clones.

TGCGCCAGCAGCCAGCCCATGGGGACCCAGTACTTC,CASSQPMGTQYF,.,TRBJ2-5,TRBV4-1,.
TGCGCCAGCAGTGAGTCTAGGGCAGGGAACCCTGAAGCTTTCTTT,CASSESRAGNPEAFF,.,TRBJ1-1,TRBV10-1,.
TGCAGCGCTAACAGGGGACGCCCCCCCTATGGCTACACCTTC,CSANRGRPPYGYTF,.,TRBJ1-2,TRBV29-1,TRBD1
TGCGCCAGCGCCCCGGGACACACATCAGGAAACACCATATATTTT,CASAPGHTSGNTIYF,many,TRBJ1-3,TRBV10-1,.
TGTGCCAGCAGCGTAGATGGCCTAACAATAAAGAAGGCCCAGTACTTC,CASSVDGLTIKKAQYF,.,TRBJ2-5,TRBV9,.
TGTGCCAGCAGCTGGGGACAGGGGGCCGGGTATGAAGCTTTCTTT,CASSWGQGAGYEAFF,few,TRBJ1-1,TRBV7-6,TRBD1
TGTGCCACCAGCAGAGGCGTGGACGTGGAGACCCAGTACTTC,CATSRGVDVETQYF,.,TRBJ2-5,TRBV15,.
TGTGCCAGCAGGTCAGGGAACACCGGGGAGCTGTTTTTT,CASRSGNTGELFF,.,TRBJ2-2,TRBV6-5,.
TGTGCCAGCAGCTTAGGTTGGCGGGACACAGATACGCAGTATTTT,CASSLGWRDTDTQYF,.,TRBJ2-3,TRBV7-8,.
TGTGCCAGCTCACCAGGGGCGGGGAGGGTGAACACTGAAGCTTTCTTT,CASSPGAGRVNTEAFF,.,TRBJ1-1,TRBV18,.
TGCGCCAGCAGCCAAAAGAACACGGGACTGCAAGAGACCCAGTACTTC,CASSQKNTGLQETQYF,few,TRBJ2-5,TRBV4-1,.
TGTGCCTGGGCACAGGGCAACTATGGCTACACCTTC,CAWAQGNYGYTF,.,TRBJ1-2,TRBV30,.
TGTGCCAGCAGTAACAGGGAATTTGGGGCCAACGTCCTGACTTTC,CASSNREFGANVLTF,few,TRBJ2-6,TRBV6-5,.
TGTGCCAGCAGCTTAGACTGGCAGGGCCACGAGCAGTACTTC,CASSLDWQGHEQYF,.,TRBJ2-7,TRBV11-2,.
TGTGCCAGTAGCAGAACAGGGGTTCAGCCCCAGCATTTT,CASSRTGVQPQHF,.,TRBJ1-5,TRBV19,TRBD1
TGTGCCAGCAGTCTGACAGGGGGCACAAACTATGGCTACACCTTC,CASSLTGGTNYGYTF,few,TRBJ1-2,TRBV6-5,TRBD1
TGTGCCAGCAGTGAGGGGGACATCGCAAACACTGAAGCTTTCTTT,CASSEGDIANTEAFF,many,TRBJ1-1,TRBV2,.
TGTGCCAGCAGCCTGGACCGGGGAGGAGTCTACGAGCAGTACTTC,CASSLDRGGVYEQYF,once,TRBJ2-7,TRBV5-4,.
TGTGCCAGCAGCTTAGCGGCGGGAGGGCACAATGAGCAGTTCTTC,CASSLAAGGHNEQFF,.,TRBJ2-1,TRBV11-1,TRBD2
TGCAGCGTTGCTTCGACAGGGGGCAAGTACAATGAGCAGTTCTTC,CSVASTGGKYNEQFF,once,TRBJ2-1,TRBV29-1,TRBD1